The rows below give T cell receptor beta chains drawn from one sample of a study of blood T cell repertoires in COVID-19. Generated by immunoSEQ multiplex PCR, the TCRdb table keeps only in-frame clones and is missing some. The table shows approximately 330,000 clones, with around 89% occurring only once. Sequencing used peripheral blood. The origin of the receptors is a woman in her 50s with active or convalescent COVID-19. CDR3s include the opening cysteine and the closing phenylalanine or tryptophan. The D gene is left open where the match is weak. Clone size is not always given. Where it is, it says once, few, many or a class for expanded clones.

j_call	v_call	d_call	clone_size	cdr3_nt	cdr3_aa
TRBJ1-5	TRBV28	NA	NA	TGTGCCAGCAGTTTACTCGTTGTCAGGGCTGATCAGCCCCAGCATTTT	CASSLLVVRADQPQHF
TRBJ2-5	TRBV5-5	TRBD2	once	TGTGCCAGCAGCTTATTAGCGGGGGGGCCCCAAGAGACCCAGTACTTC	CASSLLAGGPQETQYF
TRBJ2-3	TRBV4-1	NA	NA	TGCGCCAGCAGCCCCCAAGGAGGATTTACAGATACGCAGTATTTT	CASSPQGGFTDTQYF
TRBJ2-2	TRBV21-1	NA	NA	TGTGCCAGCAGCAAATGGTGGCGGATACCCTCGAACACCGGGGAGCTGTTTTTT	CASSKWWRIPSNTGELFF
TRBJ1-2	TRBV7-2	NA	NA	TGTGCCAGCAGCTTATGGCAGGGAACCTTACATTATGGCTACACCTTC	CASSLWQGTLHYGYTF
TRBJ1-1	TRBV3-1/TRBV3-2	TRBD1	NA	TGTGCCAGCAGTTTAAGGACAGGGAACACTGAAGCTTTCTTT	CASSLRTGNTEAFF
TRBJ2-1	TRBV6-5	TRBD2	NA	TGTGCCAGCAGCTTAAGCGGGACTACCAATGAGCAGTTCTTC	CASSLSGTTNEQFF
TRBJ2-1	TRBV6-1	TRBD2	once	TGTGCCAGCAGTGAAGAAGCGGGACGTCAGCAGTTCTTC	CASSEEAGRQQFF
TRBJ1-5	TRBV7-9	TRBD1	NA	TGTGCCAGCAGCCCCTTACAGGGGTCGAATCAGCCCCAGCATTTT	CASSPLQGSNQPQHF
TRBJ1-1	TRBV15	TRBD1	few	TGTGCCACCAGCACCCCGGGACAGGGAAACACTGAAGCTTTCTTT	CATSTPGQGNTEAFF
TRBJ2-7	TRBV5-6	TRBD1	NA	TGTGCCAGCAGCTTGGAGTTGACACAGGGGATCTACGAGCAGTACTTC	CASSLELTQGIYEQYF
TRBJ2-7	TRBV9	TRBD1	NA	TGTGCCAGCAGCCACAGGGGGGATTTCTCCTACGAGCAGTACTTC	CASSHRGDFSYEQYF
TRBJ2-6	TRBV7-2	NA	NA	TGTGCCAGCAGCTTAGGAATGAACAGGGCCGACTCTGGGGCCAACGTCCTGACTTTC	CASSLGMNRADSGANVLTF
TRBJ1-6	TRBV6-2/TRBV6-3	NA	NA	TGTGCCAGCAGTCCACGGGAGGGATCCTCACCCCTCCACTTT	CASSPREGSSPLHF
TRBJ1-1	TRBV27	NA	NA	TGTGCCAGCAACATCAGGGCAGGCGCTGAAGCTTTCTTT	CASNIRAGAEAFF
TRBJ1-3	TRBV9	NA	few	TGTGCCAGCAGCCCAAGATGGGGGGCTGGAAACACCATATATTTT	CASSPRWGAGNTIYF
TRBJ1-1	TRBV7-3	TRBD1	NA	TGTGCCAGCAGCTCCACAGGGGGACAGAACACTGAAGCTTTCTTT	CASSSTGGQNTEAFF
TRBJ2-6	TRBV18	NA	NA	TGTGCCAGCTCACCGCAGGGGAGCGACTCTGGGGCCAACGTCCTGACTTTC	CASSPQGSDSGANVLTF
TRBJ1-1	TRBV5-1	NA	NA	TGCGCCAGCAGCCCAAACACGAACACTGAAGCTTTCTTT	CASSPNTNTEAFF
TRBJ2-7	TRBV7-9	NA	NA	TGTGCCAGCAGCCCGCCCGGCGGACAGATCTACGAGCAGTACTTC	CASSPPGGQIYEQYF
TRBJ2-7	TRBV6-2/TRBV6-3	NA	once	TGTGCCAGCAGCAAACAGGGGGGGGAGCAGTACTTC	CASSKQGGEQYF
TRBJ1-2	TRBV5-1	NA	NA	TGCGCCAGCAGCTTGAACACAGATTCTTATGGCTACACCTTC	CASSLNTDSYGYTF
TRBJ2-5	TRBV18	TRBD1	NA	TGTGCCAGCTCACCGCTCTCCGGGACAGAAGAGACCCAGTACTTC	CASSPLSGTEETQYF
TRBJ2-3	TRBV10-3	TRBD1	NA	TGTGCCATCAGACCACAGGGGACAGATACGCAGTATTTT	CAIRPQGTDTQYF
TRBJ1-4	TRBV4-3	NA	NA	TGCGCCAGCAGCCAGGACGACAGAGCTAATGAAAAACTGTTTTTT	CASSQDDRANEKLFF
TRBJ1-1	TRBV7-2	NA	NA	TGTGCCAGCAGCTTAGGCCTCCGGGAGGGGGAGAACACTGAAGCTTTCTTT	CASSLGLREGENTEAFF
TRBJ1-1	TRBV6-6	TRBD1	NA	TGTGCCAGCAGCTCCGGGACAGGGGGCACTGAAGCTTTCTTT	CASSSGTGGTEAFF
TRBJ1-1	TRBV7-2	NA	once	TGTGCCAGCAGCTTAGGGGGCCACAGCACTGAAGCTTTCTTT	CASSLGGHSTEAFF
TRBJ2-7	TRBV27	TRBD1	NA	TGTGCCAGCAGTCGCGACAGGGGGCAGACCTACGAGCAGTACTTC	CASSRDRGQTYEQYF
TRBJ2-5	TRBV6-1	TRBD1	NA	TGTGCCAGCAGTGAAGCGTCCACAGGGGTCCAGTACTTC	CASSEASTGVQYF
TRBJ1-2	TRBV6-2/TRBV6-3	TRBD1	NA	TGTGCCAGCAGTTTAAGATCGGGACAGCTGAACTATGGCTACACCTTC	CASSLRSGQLNYGYTF
TRBJ1-5	TRBV7-2	TRBD1	NA	TGTGCCAGCAGCTATGACAGGGGTCAGCCCCAGCATTTT	CASSYDRGQPQHF
TRBJ2-5	TRBV6-2/TRBV6-3	NA	NA	TGTGCCAGCAGTTATTATGAGACCCAGTACTTC	CASSYYETQYF
TRBJ1-1	TRBV6-4	NA	NA	TGTGCCAGCCCCCGGGGGGTGGGAACTGAAGCTTTCTTT	CASPRGVGTEAFF
TRBJ2-5	TRBV6-4	NA	NA	TGTGCCAGCAGTGACTCGACTCCGGAGACCCAGTACTTC	CASSDSTPETQYF
TRBJ1-5	TRBV18	NA	NA	TGTGCCAGCTCACCGGCCCGCAATCAGCCCCAGCATTTT	CASSPARNQPQHF
TRBJ2-3	TRBV3-1/TRBV3-2	NA	NA	TGTGCCAGCAGGGCTCAATGGAGCGCGGGCGATACGCAGTATTTT	CASRAQWSAGDTQYF
TRBJ2-2	TRBV18	TRBD2	NA	TGTGCCAGCTCACCCTTCGGACTAGCGGGAGCCGCTCTCTTGGAGGCCGGGGAGCTGTTTTTT	CASSPFGLAGAALLEAGELFF
TRBJ1-2	TRBV18	NA	NA	TGTGCCAGCTCCAAGGGCGGGGCGGACTATGGCTACACCTTC	CASSKGGADYGYTF
TRBJ1-2	TRBV10-3	TRBD1	NA	TGTGCCATCAGATCCGACAGGGGGGATGTGGATGGCTACACCTTC	CAIRSDRGDVDGYTF
TRBJ2-2	TRBV6-5	TRBD1	NA	TGTGCCAGCAGTTACGGGACAGGGATTGGCACCGGGGAGCTGTTTTTT	CASSYGTGIGTGELFF
TRBJ1-5	TRBV10-3	NA	once	TGTGCCATCAGCGTTCAGGGCAGCAATCAGCCCCAGCATTTT	CAISVQGSNQPQHF
TRBJ1-2	TRBV3-1/TRBV3-2	TRBD1	NA	TGTGCCAGCAGCCAGAGACAGGGGGATGGCTACACCTTC	CASSQRQGDGYTF
TRBJ1-5	TRBV18	NA	NA	TGTGCCAGCTCACCAAAGATTGTGGGGGCGGGCAATCAGCCCCAGCATTTT	CASSPKIVGAGNQPQHF
TRBJ2-1	TRBV7-9	NA	NA	TGTGCCAGCAGCCAAGGAGTAGCCGGGGACAATGAGCAGTTCTTC	CASSQGVAGDNEQFF
TRBJ2-1	TRBV27	TRBD2	NA	TGTGCCAGTAAAGAAGGGACTAGCGGGAGCAATGAGCAGTTCTTC	CASKEGTSGSNEQFF
TRBJ1-2	TRBV7-2	NA	NA	TGTGCCAGCAGCTTAGGGGGAGCAGCTTACACCTTC	CASSLGGAAYTF
TRBJ1-1	TRBV7-2	NA	once	TGTGCCAGCAGCTTAGCCGCGGGGGGTCGGAACACTGAAGCTTTCTTT	CASSLAAGGRNTEAFF
TRBJ2-3	TRBV7-9	NA	NA	TGTGCCAGCAGCTTAGCTTCGGTGCACCGTGATACGCAGTATTTT	CASSLASVHRDTQYF